The 10 T cell receptor beta chains below were found in one sample sequenced in a study of identical twins. TCRdb ran MiXCR on the 5' RACE reads and lists one entry per CDR3 protein. The sample has around 680,000 distinct CDR3 sequences, about 9.4% seen once. A further study also used this sample, focusing on yellow fever vaccine responses in identical twins.

The sequencing sample was made of PBMCs. These receptors all come from a woman in her late teens or twenties in good health.

The rearrangement joins TRBV20-1 to TRBJ2-1, with D uncertain. There are 12 residues in the CDR3. V was cut by 3 bases and J by 9 bases, with 12 bases left in between. Germline loops: CDR1 DFQATT, CDR2 SNEGSKA (reference sequence). The CDR3 region has the DNA TGCAGTGCTAGGTCGGGTAGCCTTGAGCAGTTCTTC. It specifies CSARSGSLEQFF.

V and J are TRBV11-1 and TRBJ2-5; 10 nucleotides align to TRBD1. Germline lookup yields CDR1 SGHAT and CDR2 FQDESV (reference sequence). J lost 4 bases, V lost 3 bases, and 14 bases had no gene match. CDR3 size: 18 residues. Written as DNA, the CDR3 is TGTGCCAGCAGCTTCCCCCGTACCGGGACAGGGGATCGAGAGACCCAGTACTTC. Translation gives CASSFPRTGTGDRETQYF. Combining the CDR3 with reference TRBV11-1 and TRBJ2-5 gives the whole variable domain EAEVAQSPRYKITEKSQAVAFWCDPISGHATLYWYRQILGQGPELLVQFQDESVVDDSQLPKDRFSAERLKGVDSTLKIQPAELGDSAMYLCASSFPRTGTGDRETQYFGPGTRLLVL.

This clonotype was seen a handful of times. The J gene is TRBJ2-3, the V gene TRBV10-2; 12 bases are a match to TRBD1. This CDR3 spans 17 amino acids. Germline lookup yields CDR1 WSHSY and CDR2 SAAADI. The J segment lost 6 bases and the V segment lost 0 bases, leaving 7 bases of the junction unmatched. CDR3 sequence: CASSESPGQGASDTQYF. The CDR3 DNA reads as TGCGCCAGCAGTGAGTCCCCGGGACAGGGGGCCTCGGATACGCAGTATTTT.

The CDR3 protein is CASGGEGLPTSYEQYF. CDR3 DNA sequence: TGTGCCAGCGGGGGGGAAGGATTACCTACATCCTACGAGCAGTACTTC. The genes are TRBV7-9 and TRBJ2-7; 7 bases match TRBD2. There are 16 residues in the CDR3. Germline-derived CDR1 and CDR2 are SEHNR and FQNEAQ (reference sequence). J gave up 1 base and V 8 bases, and 14 bases lay outside the gene matches.

The chain combines TRBV6-4 with TRBJ2-2; TRBD2 matches 8 bases. Germline V gene sequence: CDR1 MRHNA, CDR2 SNTAGT. This CDR3 has 15 residues. J gave up 6 bases and V 3 bases, and 6 bases lay outside the gene matches. The CDR3 DNA is TGTGCCAGCAGTGAACGTAGAGCGGGGGCCGGGGAGCTGTTTTTT. Translation gives CASSERRAGAGELFF.

Ten or more counts support this clonotype. The rearrangement links TRBV6-6 to TRBJ2-1; D remains ambiguous. This CDR3 contains 13 residues. CDR1 MNHNY and CDR2 SVGAGI come from the germline V gene (reference sequence). With 2 bases removed from V and 7 bases from J, the gap between germline ends came to 9 bases. CDR3 nucleotides: TGTGCCAGCAGTTACAGGAATAGAAATGAGCAGTTCTTC. Amino acid sequence: CASSYRNRNEQFF.

This clonotype occurred many times. CDR3 residues: CSAGSPVNTEAFF. The CDR3 DNA is TGCAGCGCCGGATCACCAGTGAACACTGAAGCTTTCTTT. V usage is TRBV29-1 and J usage is TRBJ1-1; D is ambiguous. The CDR3 consists of 13 residues. V lost 7 bases to trimming and J lost 0 bases, with 12 bases between them. CDR1 is SQVTM, CDR2 ANQGSEA, per germline.

This clonotype was found a few times. The chain is built from TRBV2 and TRBJ2-6, with 8 bases identical to TRBD2. J lost 0 bases, V lost 4 bases, and 20 bases had no gene match. This CDR3 contains 22 residues. Germline-derived CDR1 and CDR2 are SNHLY and FYNNEI. The CDR3 coding sequence is TGTGCCAGCAGTGCGGATTGGACTAGCCCTGGTAAAGCGACCTCTGGGGCCAACGTCCTGACTTTC. Its protein product is CASSADWTSPGKATSGANVLTF.

This clonotype was recorded a few times. The V and J genes are TRBV30 and TRBJ2-5; D remains ambiguous. V was trimmed by 5 bases and J by 0 bases, leaving 13 bases between them. This CDR3 spans 14 amino acids. Germline V gives CDR1 GTSNPN, CDR2 SVGIG (reference sequence). CDR3 nucleotide sequence: TGTGCCTGGGGCGCGACTTCGTACCAAGAGACCCAGTACTTC. Protein: CAWGATSYQETQYF.

This clonotype was picked up a small number of times. The rearrangement uses TRBV29-1 and TRBJ2-1; D unresolved. Germline V gene lookup returns CDR1 SQVTM and CDR2 ANQGSEA. Trimming removed 4 bases at V and 3 bases at J, with 16 bases between. There are 15 residues in the CDR3. The CDR3 nucleotides are TGCAGCGTTGGGGCAGTGCTCGACCGCTACAATGAGCAGTTCTTC. Protein: CSVGAVLDRYNEQFF.